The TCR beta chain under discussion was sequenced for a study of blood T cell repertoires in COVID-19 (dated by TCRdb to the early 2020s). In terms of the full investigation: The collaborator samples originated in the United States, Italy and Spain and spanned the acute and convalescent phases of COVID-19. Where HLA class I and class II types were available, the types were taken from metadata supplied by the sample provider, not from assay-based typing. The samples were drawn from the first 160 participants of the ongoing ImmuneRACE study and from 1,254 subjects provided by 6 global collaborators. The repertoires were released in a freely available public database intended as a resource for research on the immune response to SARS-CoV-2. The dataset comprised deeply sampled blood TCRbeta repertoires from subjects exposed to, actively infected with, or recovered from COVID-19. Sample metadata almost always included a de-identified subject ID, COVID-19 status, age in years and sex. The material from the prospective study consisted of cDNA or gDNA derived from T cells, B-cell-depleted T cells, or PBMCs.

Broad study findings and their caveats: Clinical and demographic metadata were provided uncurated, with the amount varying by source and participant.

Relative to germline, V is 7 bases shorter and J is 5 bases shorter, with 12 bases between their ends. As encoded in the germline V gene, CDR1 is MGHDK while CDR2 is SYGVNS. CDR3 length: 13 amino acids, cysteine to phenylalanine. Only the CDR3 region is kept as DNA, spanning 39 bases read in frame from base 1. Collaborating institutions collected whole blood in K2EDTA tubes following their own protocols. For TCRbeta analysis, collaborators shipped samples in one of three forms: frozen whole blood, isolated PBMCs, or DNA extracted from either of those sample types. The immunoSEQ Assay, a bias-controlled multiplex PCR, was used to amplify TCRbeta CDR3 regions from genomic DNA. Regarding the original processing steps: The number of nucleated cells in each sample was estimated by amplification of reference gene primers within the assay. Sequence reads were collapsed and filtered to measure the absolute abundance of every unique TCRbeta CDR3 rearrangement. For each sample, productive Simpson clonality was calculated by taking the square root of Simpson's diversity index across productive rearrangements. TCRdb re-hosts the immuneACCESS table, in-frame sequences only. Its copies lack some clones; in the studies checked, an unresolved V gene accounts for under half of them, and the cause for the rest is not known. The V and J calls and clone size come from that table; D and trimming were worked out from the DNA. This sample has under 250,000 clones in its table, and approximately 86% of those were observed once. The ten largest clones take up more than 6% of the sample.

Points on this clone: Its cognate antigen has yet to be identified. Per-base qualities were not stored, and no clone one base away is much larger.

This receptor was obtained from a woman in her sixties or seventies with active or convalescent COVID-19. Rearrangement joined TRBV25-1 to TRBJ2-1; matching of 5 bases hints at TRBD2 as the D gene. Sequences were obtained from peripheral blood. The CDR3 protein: CASKKRENNEQFF. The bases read TGTGCCAGCAAAAAAAGGGAGAACAATGAGCAGTTCTTC.